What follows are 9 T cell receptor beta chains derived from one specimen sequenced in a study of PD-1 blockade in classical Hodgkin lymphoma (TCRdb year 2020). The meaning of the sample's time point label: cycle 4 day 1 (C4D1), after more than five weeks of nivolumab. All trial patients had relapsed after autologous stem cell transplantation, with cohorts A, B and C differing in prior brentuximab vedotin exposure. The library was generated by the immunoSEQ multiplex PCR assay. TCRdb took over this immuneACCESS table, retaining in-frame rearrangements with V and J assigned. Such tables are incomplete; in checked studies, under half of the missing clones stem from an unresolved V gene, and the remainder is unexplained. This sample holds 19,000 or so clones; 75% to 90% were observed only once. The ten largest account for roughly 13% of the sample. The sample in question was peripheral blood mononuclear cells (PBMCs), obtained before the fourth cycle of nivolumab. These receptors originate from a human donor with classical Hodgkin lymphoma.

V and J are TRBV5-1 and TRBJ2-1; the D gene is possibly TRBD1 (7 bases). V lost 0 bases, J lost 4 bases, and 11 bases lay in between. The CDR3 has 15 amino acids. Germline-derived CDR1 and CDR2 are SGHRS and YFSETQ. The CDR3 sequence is CASSLVEGAYNEQFF. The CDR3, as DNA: TGCGCCAGCAGCTTGGTGGAGGGGGCTTACAATGAGCAGTTCTTC.

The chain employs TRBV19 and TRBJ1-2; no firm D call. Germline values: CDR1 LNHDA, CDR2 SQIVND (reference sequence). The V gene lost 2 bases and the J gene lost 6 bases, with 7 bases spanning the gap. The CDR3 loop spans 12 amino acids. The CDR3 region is CASSIRADGYTF. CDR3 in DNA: TGTGCCAGTAGTATACGCGCGGATGGCTACACCTTC.

The CDR3 sequence is CASSLLTSTGGAGGTEAFF. For the CDR3, the DNA is TGTGCCAGCAGTTTATTGACGTCAACAGGGGGCGCGGGGGGCACTGAAGCTTTCTTT. The chain uses TRBV27 and TRBJ1-1; 9 bases are shared with TRBD1. The CDR3 has 19 residues. The ends lost 1 base at V and 4 bases at J; junction bases unmatched: 16. Germline V CDR1 and CDR2: MNHEY, SMNVEV (reference sequence).

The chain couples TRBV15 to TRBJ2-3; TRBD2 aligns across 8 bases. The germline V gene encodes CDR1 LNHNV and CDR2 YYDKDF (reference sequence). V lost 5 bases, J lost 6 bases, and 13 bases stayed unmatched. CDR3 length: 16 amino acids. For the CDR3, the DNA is TGTGCCACCAGCGGCATGCAGCGGGGGACTAGGGATACGCAGTATTTT. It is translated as CATSGMQRGTRDTQYF.

This CDR3 reads CASSVVPSGDYGYTF. The CDR3, as DNA: TGTGCCAGCAGCGTAGTACCATCCGGGGATTATGGCTACACCTTC. This chain connects TRBV9 to TRBJ1-2; D is ambiguous. Germline V gene sequence: CDR1 SGDLS, CDR2 YYNGEE. The CDR3 sequence is 15 residues long. Between the trimmed V and J ends, which lost 0 bases and 5 bases, there was a span of 14 bases.

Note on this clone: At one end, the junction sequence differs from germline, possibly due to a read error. The CDR3 nucleotides are TGTGCCAGCAGTTATGGCTCTACAGGGAACGAGCAGTACTTC. Protein product: CASSYGSTGNEQYF. The chain has TRBV10-3 and TRBJ2-7, with D possibly being TRBD1 (6 bases). This CDR3 region has 14 residues. CDR1 and CDR2 (germline): ENHRY, SYGVKD.

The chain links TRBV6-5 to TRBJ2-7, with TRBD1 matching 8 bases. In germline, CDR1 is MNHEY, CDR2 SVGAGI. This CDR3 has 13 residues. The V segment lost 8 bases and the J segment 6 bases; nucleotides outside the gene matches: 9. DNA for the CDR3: TGTGCCAGCGGGCGACAGGGGCGTTCCGAGCAGTACTTC. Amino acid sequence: CASGRQGRSEQYF.

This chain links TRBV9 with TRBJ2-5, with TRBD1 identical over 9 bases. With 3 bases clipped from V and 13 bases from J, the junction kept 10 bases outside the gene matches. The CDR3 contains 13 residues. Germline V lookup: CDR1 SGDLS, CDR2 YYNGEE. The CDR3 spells CASSGDTGGARYF. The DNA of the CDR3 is TGTGCCAGCAGCGGCGATACAGGGGGCGCACGGTACTTC. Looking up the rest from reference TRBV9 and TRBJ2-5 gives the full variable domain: DSGVTQTPKHLITATGQRVTLRCSPRSGDLSVYWYQQSLDQGLQFLIQYYNGEERAKGNILERFSAQQFPDLHSELNLSSLELGDSALYFCASSGDTGGARYFGPGTRLLVL.

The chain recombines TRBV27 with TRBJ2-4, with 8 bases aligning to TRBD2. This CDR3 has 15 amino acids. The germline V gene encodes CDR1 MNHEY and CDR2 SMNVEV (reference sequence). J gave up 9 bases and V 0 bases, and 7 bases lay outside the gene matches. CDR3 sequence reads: CASSLSGGAGGIQYF. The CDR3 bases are TGTGCCAGCAGTTTATCTGGCGGGGCGGGGGGCATTCAGTACTTC.